These 18 T cell receptor beta chains share one sample of origin, sequenced in a study of blood T cell repertoires in COVID-19. Produced via immunoSEQ multiplex PCR; TCRdb's table is partial and in-frame only. The table lists roughly 200,000 clones, about 88% of them singletons. Source material: peripheral blood. These receptors all stem from a woman between 50 and 59 years old with COVID-19, enrolled during active disease.

This clone was seen just once. The chain links TRBV5-6 to TRBJ2-2; TRBD1 agrees at 10 bases. J gave up 6 bases and V 5 bases, and 4 bases lay outside the gene matches. In germline, CDR1 is SGHDT, CDR2 YYEEEE. CDR3 size: 14 residues. CDR3 nucleotide sequence: TGTGCCAGCAGTTACGGACAGGGGGCCGGGGAGCTGTTTTTT. It translates to CASSYGQGAGELFF.

This clone occurred a few times. The rearrangement joins TRBV7-3 to TRBJ2-1, with 8 nucleotides matching TRBD2. The junction had 14 bases not matched to a gene; V was cut back by 5 bases and J by 8 bases. Germline CDR1 SGHTA, CDR2 FQGTGA. CDR3 length: 16 amino acids. The CDR3 sequence is CASSTGLGVDIDEQFF. CDR3 DNA sequence: TGTGCCAGCAGCACGGGACTAGGGGTTGATATAGATGAGCAGTTCTTC.

CDR3 nucleotides: TGTGCCAGCAGCCCGAGTCTCTACGTCCTGACTTTC. Translated, it gives CASSPSLYVLTF. The chain recombines TRBV9 with TRBJ2-6; D is unresolved. The CDR3 runs to 12 residues. The germline V and J ends were trimmed by 4 bases and 11 bases, with 10 bases remaining between them. Germline values: CDR1 SGDLS, CDR2 YYNGEE.

This chain uses TRBV5-6 with TRBJ2-1; maybe TRBD1 (5 bases). The V gene's germline CDR1 is SGHDT and CDR2 YYEEEE. The length of the CDR3 is 13 residues. Trimming shortened V by 2 bases and J by 5 bases, and 8 bases separated the two germline ends. DNA of the CDR3: TGTGCCAGCAGCTTCCCAGGGAACAATGAGCAGTTCTTC. It encodes CASSFPGNNEQFF.

V gene TRBV14 combines with J gene TRBJ1-3; no clear D. V was trimmed by 5 bases and J by 4 bases, leaving 18 bases between them. The CDR3 runs 16 residues. Germline CDR1 SGHDN, CDR2 FVKESK. CDR3 region: CASSSPPEGPGNTIYF. Written as DNA, the CDR3 is TGTGCCAGCAGCTCCCCTCCCGAGGGTCCGGGAAACACCATATATTTT.

V gene TRBV9 combines with J gene TRBJ2-7; D is ambiguous. The germline V gene has CDR1 SGDLS and CDR2 YYNGEE. The ends were cut back, 0 bases at V and 0 bases at J, with 10 bases in the middle. The CDR3 totals 15 residues. This chain's CDR3 is CASSVGAQSSYEQYF. The CDR3 region has the DNA TGTGCCAGCAGCGTAGGAGCGCAGAGCTCCTACGAGCAGTACTTC.

CDR3 region: CASSDRGRVSEQYV. The CDR3 DNA reads as TGCGCCAGCAGCGACAGGGGGCGGGTTAGTGAGCAGTACGTC. The chain carries TRBV10-2 and TRBJ2-7, with 10 positions matching TRBD1. Germline lookup yields CDR1 WSHSY and CDR2 SAAADI. The CDR3 loop spans 14 amino acids. The ends lost 6 bases at V and 7 bases at J; junction bases unmatched: 9.

This chain connects TRBV28 to TRBJ2-7; TRBD1 is a possible D gene (5 bases). V was cut by 4 bases and J by 2 bases, with 9 bases left in between. The CDR3 spans 13 residues. Germline CDR1 and CDR2: MDHEN and SYDVKM. The CDR3 nucleotides are TGTGCCAGCAGTTGGGGCAGGACCTACGAGCAGTACGTC. Its translation is CASSWGRTYEQYV.

This clone showed up just a few times. The V call is TRBV5-4, the J call TRBJ2-2, with D tentatively TRBD1 (6 bases). Trimming pared 2 bases from V and 2 bases from J, leaving 10 bases between. Germline V gene data show CDR1 as SGHNT and CDR2 as YYREEE (reference sequence). The CDR3 runs 15 residues. The CDR3 loop reads CASSFGDTNTGELFF. The CDR3 coding sequence is TGTGCCAGCAGCTTTGGGGACACCAACACCGGGGAGCTGTTTTTT.

V usage is TRBV7-9 and J usage is TRBJ1-1; D not certain. The ends were cut back, 4 bases at V and 0 bases at J, with 12 bases in the middle. Per germline, CDR1 SEHNR and CDR2 FQNEAQ (reference sequence). CDR3 size: 15 residues. The CDR3 spells CASSSPRAVNTEAFF. CDR3 nucleotides: TGTGCCAGCAGCTCCCCGAGGGCAGTGAACACTGAAGCTTTCTTT.

This chain uses TRBV7-2 with TRBJ2-7; 11 bases map to TRBD1. CDR1 and CDR2 from the germline V gene are SGHTA and FQGNSA. J lost 2 bases, V lost 5 bases, and 5 bases had no gene match. The CDR3 covers 15 residues. The CDR3 protein is CASSLLGQGAYEQYF. The DNA for the CDR3 is TGTGCCAGCAGCCTACTGGGACAGGGGGCCTACGAGCAGTACTTC.

The CDR3 DNA is TGTGCCAGCAGCCCCCCCCCGGGGGAGGGAAACACCATATATTTT. It specifies CASSPPPGEGNTIYF. V gene TRBV5-4 combines with J gene TRBJ1-3, with TRBD1 as a possible D gene (5 bases). The CDR3 has 15 amino acids. Germline V gene sequence: CDR1 SGHNT, CDR2 YYREEE (reference sequence). The V and J ends lost 4 bases and 4 bases respectively, with 15 bases between them.

The CDR3 reads CASSITQGINYGYTF. In nucleotides, the CDR3 is TGTGCCAGTAGTATAACCCAGGGGATTAACTATGGCTACACCTTC. The J gene is TRBJ1-2, the V gene TRBV19, with a tentative D call TRBD1 (6 bases). CDR3 length: 15 amino acids. V was pared by 2 bases and J by 1 base, with 11 bases between. CDR1 LNHDA and CDR2 SQIVND come from the germline V gene (reference sequence).

The gene calls are TRBV29-1 and TRBJ2-1; 8 bases align to TRBD2. J was trimmed by 0 bases and V by 6 bases; bases with no gene match: 4. This CDR3 has 14 amino acids. Germline CDR1 and CDR2: SQVTM and ANQGSEA. CDR3 protein: CSVLAGGSYNEQFF. The CDR3 coding sequence is TGCAGCGTCCTCGCGGGGGGCTCCTACAATGAGCAGTTCTTC.

The gene calls are TRBV12-3 or TRBV12-4 and TRBJ1-2; D may be TRBD1 (6 bases). This CDR3 is built from 12 residues. Trimming cost V 5 bases and J 8 bases, with 12 bases left between them. In DNA, the CDR3 is TGTGCCAGCAGTCCGACAGGATGGGGCTACACCTTC. Its protein product is CASSPTGWGYTF.

In its sample, this clone was seen once. The chain couples TRBV19 to TRBJ1-5; D may be TRBD1 (6 bases). V was trimmed by 0 bases and J by 6 bases, leaving 15 bases between them. The germline gives CDR1 LNHDA, CDR2 SQIVND (reference sequence). The CDR3 has 16 residues. In DNA, the CDR3 is TGTGCCAGTAGTATAGATGGGGGGGCTTCTGCTCAGCCCCAGCATTTT. This gives the protein CASSIDGGASAQPQHF.

This clone was counted once. The rearrangement joins TRBV6-5 to TRBJ1-5; D is ambiguous. The length of the CDR3 is 14 residues. Trimming stripped 7 bases from V and 7 bases from J, with 17 bases between. Per the germline V gene, CDR1 is MNHEY and CDR2 is SVGAGI. CDR3 coding DNA: TGTGCCAGCAATCAAAACGGGGTACACCAGCCCCAGCATTTT. Translated: CASNQNGVHQPQHF.

This CDR3 is CASSLAGGLLGDTQYF. The CDR3 nucleotides are TGTGCCAGCAGCTTAGCGGGGGGCCTACTGGGGGATACGCAGTATTTT. V gene TRBV5-6 combines with J gene TRBJ2-3; 9 nucleotides agree with TRBD2. The germline CDR1 and CDR2 sequences are SGHDT and YYEEEE. The CDR3 has 16 amino acids. V shed 2 bases, J shed 6 bases, and the junction held 10 bases outside the gene matches. The full variable domain, in which reference TRBV5-6 and TRBJ2-3 provide the parts outside the CDR3, is DAGVTQSPTHLIKTRGQQVTLRCSPKSGHDTVSWYQQALGQGPQFIFQYYEEEERQRGNFPDRFSGHQFPNYSSELNVNALLLGDSALYLCASSLAGGLLGDTQYFGPGTRLTVL.